This passage covers 10 T cell receptor beta chains from one sample sequenced in a study. TCRdb re-called the RT-PCR reads through MiXCR, storing one row per CDR3 protein. The table has roughly 3,800 distinct CDR3 sequences, around a third seen once. The sequencing sample was made of memory CD4+ T cells from salivary gland. The receptors were sampled from a female donor with primary Sjogren's syndrome.

This clonotype is termed medium-sized. This chain's CDR3 is CASSSGGQPQHF. As DNA, the CDR3 is TGTGCCAGCAGTTCGGGGGGTCAGCCCCAGCATTTT. V usage is TRBV27 and J usage is TRBJ1-5; possibly TRBD1 for D (5 bases). Germline V gene data show CDR1 as MNHEY and CDR2 as SMNVEV (reference sequence). The V end lost 4 bases, the J end lost 6 bases, and 7 bases lay between the germline ends. CDR3 length: 12 amino acids.

The chain recombines TRBV7-6 with TRBJ2-7; D remains ambiguous. The CDR3 covers 14 residues. Trimming took 5 bases from V and 0 from J, leaving 11 bases between them. Germline CDR1 is SGHVS and CDR2 is FNYEAQ. The CDR3 region has the DNA TGTGCCAGCAGCCCCCTGTATCACTCCTACGAGCAGTACTTC. It is translated as CASSPLYHSYEQYF.

The rearrangement joins TRBV20-1 to TRBJ1-5; D not certain. Germline CDR1 is DFQATT and CDR2 is SNEGSKA (reference sequence). Deletions cut 3 bases from V and 11 bases from J, with 17 bases between. This CDR3 spans 13 amino acids. The CDR3 sequence: CSARFGPQETQHF. In nucleotides, the CDR3 is TGCAGTGCTAGGTTCGGGCCCCAAGAGACCCAGCATTTT.

This clonotype is labeled as medium-sized. V usage is TRBV20-1 and J usage is TRBJ2-5; D could derive from TRBD1 or TRBD2 (5 bases each). This CDR3 has 15 amino acids. Germline V gene data show CDR1 as DFQATT and CDR2 as SNEGSKA (reference sequence). Trimming removed 3 bases from V and 6 bases from J, with 20 bases in between. This chain's CDR3 is CSASWGSVRDKTQYF. The CDR3 DNA follows: TGCAGTGCTAGCTGGGGGAGCGTAAGAGATAAGACCCAGTACTTC.

A remark on this clonotype: One end of the junction fails to match germline, which may point to a read error. The CDR3 nucleotides read TGTGCCAGCAGCGTCGGGGGCCACACTCATGATGCACTGTGTAGCAACCAGCCCCAGCATTTT. This sequence encodes CASSVGGHTHDALCSNQPQHF. V and J are TRBV9 and TRBJ1-5; D possibly corresponds to TRBD1 (6 bases). The CDR3 sequence is 21 residues long. The germline gives CDR1 SGDLS, CDR2 YYNGEE.

This clonotype rates as medium-sized (0.01 to 0.1%). This sequence joins TRBV4-2 and TRBJ2-5, with TRBD2 matching over 14 bases. CDR1 is LGHNA, CDR2 YNFKEQ, per germline. This CDR3 has 19 amino acids. J lost 3 bases, V lost 3 bases, and 12 bases had no gene match. The DNA for the CDR3 is TGTGCCAGCAGCCAGGACCGGACTAGCGGGGGGAGTGTCGAAGAGACCCAGTACTTC. Encoded protein: CASSQDRTSGGSVEETQYF.

The sample holds many counts of this clonotype. The V call is TRBV20-1, the J call TRBJ1-1; 8 nucleotides agree with TRBD1. Unmatched junction bases numbered 7, after V lost 3 bases and J lost 4 bases. Looked up from germline, CDR1 is DFQATT and CDR2 is SNEGSKA (reference sequence). The CDR3 has 14 residues. This CDR3 is CSARGQDGGTEAFF. In DNA form, the CDR3 reads TGCAGTGCTAGGGGACAGGATGGTGGCACTGAAGCTTTCTTT.

This clonotype is termed medium-sized. The chain combines TRBV11-1 with TRBJ2-1; 8 positions agree with TRBD1. CDR3 length: 15 amino acids. Germline trimming cut 3 bases from V and 1 base from J; bases unmatched to any gene: 2. Germline CDR1 and CDR2: SGHAT and FQDESV (reference sequence). CDR3 protein: CASSFGQGSYNEQFF. DNA for the CDR3: TGTGCCAGCAGCTTCGGACAGGGTTCCTACAATGAGCAGTTCTTC.

This clonotype is judged medium-sized (0.01 to 0.1%). The chain carries TRBV20-1 and TRBJ2-3, with TRBD1 matching over 7 bases. The CDR3 covers 12 residues. The trim removed 4 bases at V and 14 bases at J, leaving 12 bases unmatched. CDR1 is DFQATT, CDR2 SNEGSKA, per germline (reference sequence). The CDR3 loop reads CSAKQGTYNPYF. The DNA for the CDR3 is TGCAGTGCTAAACAGGGGACCTATAATCCGTATTTT.

The rearrangement links TRBV10-3 to TRBJ2-3, with D hard to call. V was clipped by 4 bases and J by 3 bases, with 2 bases between them. The CDR3 consists of 11 residues. CDR1 ENHRY and CDR2 SYGVKD come from the germline V gene. CDR3 residues: CAISGTDTQYF. CDR3 nucleotide sequence: TGTGCCATCAGTGGGACAGATACGCAGTATTTT.